This T cell receptor beta chain is from a study of human T cells and chemical hapten exposure. Study-level information: Across samples, TCR yields varied, mostly owing to small differences in pooled library volumes.

This clonotype was seen at least ten times. Its antigen is undetermined. Whole-study results and caveats: High-frequency TCRs, those above 1 in 1000, stayed the same after DPC sensitization.

For the library, individual cDNA molecules each received unique molecular identifiers. TCRdb passed the 5' RACE reads through MiXCR, listing each CDR3 protein once. The data hold 120,000 to 150,000 distinct CDR3 sequences, with roughly 4% observed a single time. The study extracted total RNA from unfractionated whole blood. The CDR3 has 14 residues. Trimming took 5 bases from V and 3 from J; bases not matched to a gene: 5. The chain joins TRBV12-3 or TRBV12-4 to TRBJ1-1, with 8 nucleotides matching TRBD1. The clonotype was recovered from a female donor in good health. In DNA form, the CDR3 reads TGTGCCAGCAGTCCCCCAGGGGGCTACACTGAAGCTTTCTTT. Translated: CASSPPGGYTEAFF.